Following are 18 T cell receptor beta chains from one sample sequenced in a study of blood T cell repertoires in COVID-19. Clones were sequenced by immunoSEQ multiplex PCR, and TCRdb holds only the in-frame ones, with some missing. The sample includes roughly 220,000 clones, about 80% of them seen just once. The material sequenced was peripheral blood. Source of these receptors: a woman aged 55-70 years with acute or convalescent COVID-19.

The V and J genes are TRBV5-5 and TRBJ1-5; no clear D gene. With 4 bases removed from V and 5 bases from J, the gap between germline ends came to 10 bases. Germline CDR1 is SGHKS and CDR2 is YYEKEE (reference sequence). The length of the CDR3 is 13 residues. The CDR3 nucleotides are TGTGCCAGCAGCAATTGGCAGGATCAGCCCCAGCATTTT. It specifies CASSNWQDQPQHF.

The genes are TRBV7-9 and TRBJ1-3; unclear D gene. CDR3 length equals 12 residues. The V gene's germline CDR1 is SEHNR and CDR2 FQNEAQ (reference sequence). Trimming cost V 1 base and J 8 bases, with 6 bases left between them. The CDR3 protein is CASSLGGDTIYF. CDR3 in DNA: TGTGCCAGCAGCTTAGGCGGGGACACCATATATTTT. The full variable domain, rest sourced from reference TRBV7-9 and TRBJ1-3, is DTGVSQNPRHKITKRGQNVTFRCDPISEHNRLYWYRQTLGQGPEFLTYFQNEAQLEKSRLLSDRFSAERPKGSFSTLEIQRTEQGDSAMYLCASSLGGDTIYFGEGSWLTVV.

The V and J genes are TRBV27 and TRBJ2-7, with 9 bases matching TRBD1. The CDR3 contains 18 residues. The trim removed 0 bases at V and 4 bases at J, leaving 13 bases unmatched. Germline lookup yields CDR1 MNHEY and CDR2 SMNVEV (reference sequence). CDR3 sequence (DNA): TGTGCCAGCAGTTTATCCATTTCCGGGACAGGGATATTATACGAGCAGTACTTC. Its protein product is CASSLSISGTGILYEQYF.

This chain connects TRBV6-5 to TRBJ1-1; D is ambiguous. The germline V gene has CDR1 MNHEY and CDR2 SVGAGI. With 6 bases removed from V and 9 bases from J, the gap between germline ends came to 14 bases. The CDR3 is 12 amino acids. CDR3 sequence reads: CASRVRGSQAFF. The CDR3 DNA follows: TGTGCCAGCAGGGTCCGGGGATCTCAAGCTTTCTTT.

The sample holds a few counts of this clone. The chain carries TRBV5-1 and TRBJ1-3; 9 bases are shared with TRBD1. The V segment lost 3 bases and the J segment 4 bases; nucleotides outside the gene matches: 2. The CDR3 has 14 amino acids. Germline V gene sequence: CDR1 SGHRS, CDR2 YFSETQ. The CDR3 bases are TGCGCCAGCAGCTGGACAGGGGAGGGAAACACCATATATTTT. It specifies CASSWTGEGNTIYF.

This sequence joins TRBV7-3 and TRBJ1-5; 7 positions agree with TRBD1. V trimming: 2 bases; J trimming: 0 bases; junction bases outside the gene matches: 4. The germline V gene has CDR1 SGHTA and CDR2 FQGTGA. The CDR3 sequence is 16 residues long. CDR3 coding DNA: TGTGCCAGCAGCTTATGCGGGACAGCTAGCAATCAGCCCCAGCATTTT. Encoded protein: CASSLCGTASNQPQHF.

The J gene is TRBJ2-4, the V gene TRBV29-1, with D perhaps matching TRBD2 (7 bases). Germline lookup yields CDR1 SQVTM and CDR2 ANQGSEA. The CDR3 consists of 12 residues. V dropped 5 bases and J dropped 9 bases, with 14 bases sitting between them. CDR3: CSVLWGGGIQYF. CDR3 sequence (DNA): TGCAGCGTTCTATGGGGGGGCGGCATTCAGTACTTC.

This clone appeared a few times. J is TRBJ2-5 and V is TRBV30; unclear D gene. The CDR3 has 12 amino acids. Trimming stripped 3 bases from V and 2 bases from J, with 7 bases between. Germline CDR1 reads GTSNPN; CDR2 reads SVGIG (reference sequence). Written as DNA, the CDR3 is TGTGCCTGGAGAGACTTACAAGAGACCCAGTACTTC. Encoded protein: CAWRDLQETQYF.

The gene calls are TRBV12-3 or TRBV12-4 and TRBJ2-7; D might be TRBD2 (5 bases). This CDR3 is built from 13 residues. V was trimmed by 3 bases and J by 7 bases, leaving 13 bases between them. The CDR3, as DNA: TGTGCCAGCAGTTTTAGGACGGGGAAAGAGCAGTACTTC. Translation gives CASSFRTGKEQYF.

The chain joins TRBV12-3 or TRBV12-4 to TRBJ2-5; D perhaps matches TRBD1 (5 bases). Deletions cut 5 bases from V and 6 bases from J, with 13 bases between. CDR3 length: 13 residues. Here the CDR3 reads CASSQGDPQTQYF. The DNA for the CDR3 is TGTGCCAGCAGTCAAGGGGATCCGCAGACCCAGTACTTC.

This chain links TRBV30 with TRBJ1-3, with D maybe TRBD1 (5 bases). CDR1 is GTSNPN and CDR2 is SVGIG in the germline V gene (reference sequence). CDR3 length: 13 residues. Deletions cut 3 bases from V and 2 bases from J, with 8 bases between. The CDR3 DNA follows: TGTGCCTGGAGAGGGGTAGCTGGAAACACCATATATTTT. It specifies CAWRGVAGNTIYF.

The V call is TRBV9, the J call TRBJ2-4; D is uncertain. Germline V lookup: CDR1 SGDLS, CDR2 YYNGEE. This CDR3 has 16 amino acids. Trimming pared 2 bases from V and 0 bases from J, leaving 12 bases between. The CDR3 is CASSVGLGGAKNIQYF. CDR3 coding DNA: TGTGCCAGCAGCGTGGGCTTGGGTGGAGCCAAAAACATTCAGTACTTC.

The chain employs TRBV5-4 and TRBJ2-2; TRBD1 is a possible D gene (6 bases). The V gene lost 4 bases and the J gene lost 4 bases, with 11 bases spanning the gap. There are 14 residues in the CDR3. The V gene's germline CDR1 is SGHNT and CDR2 YYREEE (reference sequence). The CDR3 reads CASSTTGSTGELFF. The CDR3 region has the DNA TGTGCCAGCAGCACCACAGGGTCCACCGGGGAGCTGTTTTTT.

This clone was found once. V is TRBV5-4 and J is TRBJ2-7; 8 positions match TRBD2. The junction had 4 bases not matched to a gene; V was cut back by 4 bases and J by 1 base. This CDR3 is built from 14 residues. Per the germline V gene, CDR1 is SGHNT and CDR2 is YYREEE (reference sequence). CDR3 coding DNA: TGTGCCAGCAGCCAGCGGGGGTTATCCTACGAGCAGTACTTC. Translated: CASSQRGLSYEQYF.

The CDR3 DNA follows: TGTGCCAGCAGCTCGGCAGGGGGCGCTTATAATTCACCCCTCCACTTT. It yields the protein CASSSAGGAYNSPLHF. V and J are TRBV13 and TRBJ1-6; 8 nucleotides align to TRBD1. CDR3 size: 16 residues. Looked up from germline, CDR1 is PRHDT and CDR2 is FYEKMQ (reference sequence). V lost 4 bases and J lost 4; bases outside the gene matches: 6.

The rearrangement links TRBV5-1 to TRBJ2-2, with TRBD1 identical over 10 bases. J was trimmed by 6 bases and V by 5 bases; bases with no gene match: 16. Germline V gene lookup returns CDR1 SGHRS and CDR2 YFSETQ. This CDR3 comprises 18 residues. The CDR3 sequence is CASRDGVTGGAQAGELFF. CDR3 bases: TGCGCCAGCAGAGACGGAGTGACAGGGGGCGCCCAGGCCGGGGAGCTGTTTTTT.

The rearrangement joins TRBV7-3 to TRBJ2-3; 11 positions match TRBD2. The CDR3 consists of 17 residues. CDR1 and CDR2 from the germline V gene are SGHTA and FQGTGA. Trimming removed 0 bases from V and 1 base from J; junction bases left unmatched: 3. CDR3 sequence (DNA): TGTGCCAGCAGCTTAACAGGACTAGCGGGTGGCACAGATACGCAGTATTTT. It specifies CASSLTGLAGGTDTQYF.

The chain couples TRBV29-1 to TRBJ1-1; possible D gene TRBD1, 6 bases. The V end was cut by 5 bases, the J end by 2 bases, with 18 bases between. The V gene's germline CDR1 is SQVTM and CDR2 ANQGSEA. CDR3 length: 15 amino acids. CDR3 residues: CSVRVSGALNTEAFF. The CDR3 DNA is TGCAGCGTTAGAGTATCAGGGGCCCTTAACACTGAAGCTTTCTTT. Drawing the rest from reference TRBV29-1 and TRBJ1-1, the complete variable domain is SAVISQKPSRDICQRGTSLTIQCQVDSQVTMMFWYRQQPGQSLTLIATANQGSEATYESGFVIDKFPISRPNLTFSTLTVSNMSPEDSSIYLCSVRVSGALNTEAFFGQGTRLTVV.